This T cell receptor beta chain was found in a study of glioma-infiltrating T cells after dendritic cell vaccination. Germline V lookup: CDR1 GTSNPN, CDR2 SVGIG (reference sequence). Between the trimmed V and J ends, which lost 0 bases and 8 bases, there was a span of 7 bases. The CDR3 length is 11 residues. TCRB CDR3 was amplified from 2 ug genomic DNA or less. Sequencing was performed with immunoSEQ multiplex PCR; in TCRdb, only in-frame clones are kept and a portion is missing. The sample shows tens of thousands of clones, approximately 80% of them seen only once. The V call is TRBV30, the J call TRBJ1-1, with D hard to call. Here the sequenced sample was blood, taken before dendritic cell vaccination. The source of this sequence is a human donor with glioblastoma. DNA for the CDR3: TGTGCCTGGAGTGTAAGCTGGGAAGCTTTCTTT. Translating gives CAWSVSWEAFF.